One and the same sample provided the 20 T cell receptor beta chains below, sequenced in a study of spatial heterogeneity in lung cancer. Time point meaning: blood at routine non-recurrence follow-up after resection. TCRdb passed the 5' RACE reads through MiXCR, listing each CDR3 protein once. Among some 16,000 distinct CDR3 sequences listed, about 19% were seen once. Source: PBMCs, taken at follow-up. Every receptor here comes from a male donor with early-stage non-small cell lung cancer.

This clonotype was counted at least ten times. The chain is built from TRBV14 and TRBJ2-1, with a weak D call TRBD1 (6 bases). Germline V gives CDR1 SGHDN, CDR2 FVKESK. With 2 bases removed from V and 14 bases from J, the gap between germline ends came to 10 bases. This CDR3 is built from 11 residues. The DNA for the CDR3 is TGTGCCAGCAGCCAATCAGGGGCGGAGTTCTTC. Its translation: CASSQSGAEFF.

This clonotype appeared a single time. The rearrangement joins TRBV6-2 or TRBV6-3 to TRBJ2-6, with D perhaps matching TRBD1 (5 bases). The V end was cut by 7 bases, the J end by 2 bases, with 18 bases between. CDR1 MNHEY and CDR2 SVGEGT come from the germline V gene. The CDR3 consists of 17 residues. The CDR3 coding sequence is TGTGCCAGCACTAAAGGGGCCCAATATACTGGGGCCAACGTCCTGACTTTC. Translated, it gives CASTKGAQYTGANVLTF.

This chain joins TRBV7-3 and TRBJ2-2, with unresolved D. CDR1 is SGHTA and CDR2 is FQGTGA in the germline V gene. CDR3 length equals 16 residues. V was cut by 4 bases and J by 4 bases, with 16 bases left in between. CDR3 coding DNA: TGTGCCAGCAGCTCCCAGACATACAGTAGCACCGGGGAGCTGTTTTTT. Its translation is CASSSQTYSSTGELFF.

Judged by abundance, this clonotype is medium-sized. The CDR3 DNA reads TGTGCCAGCAGCTCGAGCGGGGCGATCAAAAACATTCAGTACTTC. Encoded protein: CASSSSGAIKNIQYF. The chain is built from TRBV7-9 and TRBJ2-4; 7 bases fit TRBD2. The CDR3 loop spans 15 amino acids. The V gene's germline CDR1 is SEHNR and CDR2 FQNEAQ (reference sequence). With V trimmed by 4 bases and J by 3 bases, 6 bases remained unmatched.

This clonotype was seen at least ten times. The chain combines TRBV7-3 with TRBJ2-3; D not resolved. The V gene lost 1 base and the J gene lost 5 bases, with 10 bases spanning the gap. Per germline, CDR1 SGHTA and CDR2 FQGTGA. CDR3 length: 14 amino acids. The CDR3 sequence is CASSLSTNEDTQYF. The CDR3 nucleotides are TGTGCCAGCAGCTTAAGTACTAACGAAGATACGCAGTATTTT.

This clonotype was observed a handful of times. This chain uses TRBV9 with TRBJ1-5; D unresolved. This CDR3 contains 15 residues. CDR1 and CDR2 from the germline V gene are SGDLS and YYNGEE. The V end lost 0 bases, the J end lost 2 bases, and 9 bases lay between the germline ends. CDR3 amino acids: CASSVESDGNQPQHF. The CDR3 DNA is TGTGCCAGCAGCGTAGAGTCAGATGGCAATCAGCCCCAGCATTTT.

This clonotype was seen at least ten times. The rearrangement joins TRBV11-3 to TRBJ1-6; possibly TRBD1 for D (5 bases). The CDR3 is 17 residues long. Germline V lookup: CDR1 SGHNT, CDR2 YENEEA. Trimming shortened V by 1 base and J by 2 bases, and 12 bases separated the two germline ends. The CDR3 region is CASSLGAQGPYNSPLHF. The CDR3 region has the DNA TGTGCCAGCAGCTTAGGAGCCCAGGGCCCCTATAATTCACCCCTCCACTTT.

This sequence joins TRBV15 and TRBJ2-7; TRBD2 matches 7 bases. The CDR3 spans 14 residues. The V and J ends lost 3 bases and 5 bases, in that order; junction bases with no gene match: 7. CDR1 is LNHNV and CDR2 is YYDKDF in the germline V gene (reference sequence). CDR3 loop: CATSSRGVGHEQYF. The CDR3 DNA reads TGTGCCACCAGCAGCCGGGGGGTCGGGCACGAGCAGTACTTC.

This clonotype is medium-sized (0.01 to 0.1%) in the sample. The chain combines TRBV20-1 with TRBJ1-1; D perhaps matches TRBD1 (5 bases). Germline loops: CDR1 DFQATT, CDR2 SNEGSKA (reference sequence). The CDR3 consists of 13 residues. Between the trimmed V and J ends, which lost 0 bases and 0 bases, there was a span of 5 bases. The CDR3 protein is CSARDRVNTEAFF. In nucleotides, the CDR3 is TGCAGTGCTAGAGACAGGGTGAACACTGAAGCTTTCTTT.

The CDR3 DNA follows: TGTGCCAGCAGCGTAGGCCCAGCCGACACAGATACGCAGTATTTT. Translating gives CASSVGPADTDTQYF. The V gene is TRBV9, the J gene TRBJ2-3; unclear D gene. The CDR3 runs to 15 residues. Germline loops: CDR1 SGDLS, CDR2 YYNGEE. V dropped 0 bases and J dropped 2 bases, with 10 bases sitting between them.

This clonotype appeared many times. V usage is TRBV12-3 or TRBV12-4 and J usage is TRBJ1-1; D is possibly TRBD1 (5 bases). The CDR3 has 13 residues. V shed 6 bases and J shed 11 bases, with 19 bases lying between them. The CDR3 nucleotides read TGTGCCAGCAGCCTTGTGGGGGGGGAATCGGCTTTCTTT. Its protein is CASSLVGGESAFF.

The CDR3 bases are TGTGCCAGCAGACCGGGACAGGACTCCTATAATTCACCCCTCCACTTT. Its translation: CASRPGQDSYNSPLHF. The gene calls are TRBV6-5 and TRBJ1-6; 8 bases fit TRBD1. CDR3 size: 16 residues. The J segment lost 0 bases and the V segment lost 6 bases, leaving 4 bases of the junction unmatched. Germline V CDR1 and CDR2: MNHEY, SVGAGI.

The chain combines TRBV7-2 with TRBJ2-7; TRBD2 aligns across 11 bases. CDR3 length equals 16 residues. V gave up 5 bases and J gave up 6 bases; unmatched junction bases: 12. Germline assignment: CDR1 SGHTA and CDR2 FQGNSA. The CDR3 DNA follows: TGTGCCAGCAGCGCCCCGACTAGCGGGGCCTTCGCCGAGCAGTACTTC. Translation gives CASSAPTSGAFAEQYF.

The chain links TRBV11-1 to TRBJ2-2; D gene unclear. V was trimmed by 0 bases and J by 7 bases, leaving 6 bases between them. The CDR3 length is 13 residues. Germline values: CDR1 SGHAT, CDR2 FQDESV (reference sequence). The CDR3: CASSLALDGELFF. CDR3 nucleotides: TGTGCCAGCAGCTTAGCGCTCGACGGGGAGCTGTTTTTT.

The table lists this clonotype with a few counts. The CDR3, as DNA: TGTGCCAGCAGCCAAGGGGAGAACATTCAGTACTTC. It is translated as CASSQGENIQYF. This rearrangement joins TRBV3-1 to TRBJ2-4; D is possibly TRBD2 (5 bases). This CDR3 is built from 12 residues. Germline values: CDR1 LGHDT, CDR2 YNNKEL (reference sequence). The V and J ends lost 1 base and 7 bases respectively, with 5 bases between them.

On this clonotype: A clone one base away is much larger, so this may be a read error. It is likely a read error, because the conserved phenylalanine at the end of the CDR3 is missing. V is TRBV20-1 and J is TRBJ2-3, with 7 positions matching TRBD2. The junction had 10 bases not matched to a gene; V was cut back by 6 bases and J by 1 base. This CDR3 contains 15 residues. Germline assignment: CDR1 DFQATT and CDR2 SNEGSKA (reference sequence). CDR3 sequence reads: CSATGGLVGTDTQYS. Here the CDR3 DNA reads TGCAGTGCCACGGGAGGACTAGTTGGCACAGATACGCAGTATTCT.

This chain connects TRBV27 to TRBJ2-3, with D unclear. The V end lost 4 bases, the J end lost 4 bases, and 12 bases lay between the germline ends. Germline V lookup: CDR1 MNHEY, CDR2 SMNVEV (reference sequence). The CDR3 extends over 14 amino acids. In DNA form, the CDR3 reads TGTGCCAGCAGTTCGGTGCAGGTTTCAGATACGCAGTATTTT. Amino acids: CASSSVQVSDTQYF.

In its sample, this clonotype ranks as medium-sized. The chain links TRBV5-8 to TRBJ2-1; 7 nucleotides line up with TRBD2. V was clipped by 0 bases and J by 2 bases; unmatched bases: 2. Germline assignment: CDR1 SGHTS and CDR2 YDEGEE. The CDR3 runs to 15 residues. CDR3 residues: CASSLDSGTYNEQFF. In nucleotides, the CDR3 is TGTGCCAGCAGCTTGGACAGCGGGACCTACAATGAGCAGTTCTTC. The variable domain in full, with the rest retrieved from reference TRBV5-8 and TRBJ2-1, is EAGVTQSPTHLIKTRGQQATLRCSPISGHTSVYWYQQALGLGLQFLLWYDEGEERNRGNFPPRFSGRQFPNYSSELNVNALELEDSALYLCASSLDSGTYNEQFFGPGTRLTVL.

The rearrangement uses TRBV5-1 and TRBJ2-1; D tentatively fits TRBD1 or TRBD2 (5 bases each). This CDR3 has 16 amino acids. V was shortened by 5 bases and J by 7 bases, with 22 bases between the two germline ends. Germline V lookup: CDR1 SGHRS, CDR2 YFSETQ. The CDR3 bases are TGCGCCAGCAGATTGCAAACCGGGACCTTACTAAATGAGCAGTTCTTC. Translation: CASRLQTGTLLNEQFF.

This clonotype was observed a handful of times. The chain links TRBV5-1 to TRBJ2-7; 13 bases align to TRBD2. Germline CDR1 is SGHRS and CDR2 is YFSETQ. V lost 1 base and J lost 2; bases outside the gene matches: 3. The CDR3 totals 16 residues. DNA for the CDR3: TGCGCCAGCAGCTTGCGACTAGCGGGGGGCCCCTACGAGCAGTACTTC. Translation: CASSLRLAGGPYEQYF.